Listed below are T cell receptor beta chains from one sample, sequenced in a study of blood T cells in healthy people across ages. TCRdb processed the 5' RACE reads anew with MiXCR; each CDR3 protein has one entry. The repertoire has approximately 1.5 million distinct CDR3 sequences, roughly 32% of them found once; the top ten carry over 9%. The sample taken for sequencing was blood. These receptors all come from a woman aged 30 to 39 in good health. Both conserved end residues are part of each CDR3. A D gene is named only where the DNA matches it firmly. Clone size is given for some rows only: seen once, a few or many times, or a class if the clone is expanded.

V	J	D	size	DNA	CDR3
TRBV20-1	TRBJ2-5	.	.	TGCAGTGCCAGGGGGGGATTATATAGAGAGACCCAGTACTTC	CSARGGLYRETQYF
TRBV24-1	TRBJ2-7	.	.	TGTGCCACCAGTGATTTCGGGGGCGGCGAGCAGTACTTC	CATSDFGGGEQYF
TRBV9	TRBJ2-5	.	many	TGTGCCAGCGGCAGGGGAGGGGAGCAGTACTTC	CASGRGGEQYF
TRBV6-1	TRBJ1-6	.	.	TGTGCCAGCAGTGAATACTGGGGTTCCTATAATTCACCCCTCCACTTT	CASSEYWGSYNSPLHF
TRBV15	TRBJ1-2	TRBD1	.	TGTGCCACCAGCAGGTCCGCCGCAGGGGGAGATGGCTGCACCTTC	CATSRSAAGGDGCTF
TRBV11-2	TRBJ2-3	.	once	TGTGCCAGCAGCTTAGTGCTGGGAATGAGCACAGATACGCAGTATTTT	CASSLVLGMSTDTQYF
TRBV7-9	TRBJ2-5	.	once	TGTGCCAGCAGCTTAGAGGTGTTCCAAGAGGCCCAGTACTTC	CASSLEVFQEAQYF
TRBV7-9	TRBJ2-1	TRBD2	.	TGTGCCAGCAGCGGATTACTAGCGGGAGGTGAGCAGTTCTTC	CASSGLLAGGEQFF
TRBV20-1	TRBJ1-2	.	few	TGCAGTGCTAGTACCCAGGGTAACTATGGCTACACCTTC	CSASTQGNYGYTF
TRBV7-2	TRBJ2-3	TRBD2	few	TGTGCCAGCAGCTTAGAGGTCGGGAGGACAGATACGCAGTATTTT	CASSLEVGRTDTQYF
TRBV7-9	TRBJ2-1	.	few	TGTGCCAGCAGAGATACCGGGAGCTCCTACAATGAGCAGTTCTTC	CASRDTGSSYNEQFF
TRBV30	TRBJ2-1	.	.	TGTGCCTGGAGTGTAGGGGGGGTCTTCAATGAGCAGTTCTTC	CAWSVGGVFNEQFF
TRBV29-1	TRBJ2-6	.	.	TGCAGCGTTGTAGGGGCAGGGGCCGACGTCCTGACTTTC	CSVVGAGADVLTF
TRBV4-1	TRBJ1-6	.	few	TGCGCCAGCAGCCAAGCCCAGACAGACCAAAATTCACCCCTCCACTTT	CASSQAQTDQNSPLHF
TRBV4-1	TRBJ2-2	.	few	TGCGCCAGCAGCCAGGTACCGGGACAAGGCACCGGGGAGCTGTTTTTT	CASSQVPGQGTGELFF
TRBV4-1	TRBJ2-5	.	.	TGCGCCAGCAGCCCCAGGAGGGGTAAAGGGCTCTACCCGGGGGAGACCCAGTACTTC	CASSPRRGKGLYPGETQYF
TRBV29-1	TRBJ2-7	.	many	TGCAGCGTTTATCAGTCGGTCTACGAGCAGTACTTC	CSVYQSVYEQYF
TRBV11-2	TRBJ2-7	.	.	TGTGCCAGCAGCCCTGTGCAGGATCTCTCCTACGAGCAGTACTTC	CASSPVQDLSYEQYF
TRBV5-6	TRBJ2-5	.	.	TGTGCCAGCACAGGCTCCCCCTACAATGAGCAGTACTTC	CASTGSPYNEQYF
TRBV5-1	TRBJ2-1	.	few	TGCGCCAGCAGCTTAGCGGACTACCACAATGAGCAGTTCTTC	CASSLADYHNEQFF
TRBV6-5	TRBJ2-7	.	few	TGTGCCAGCAGTTACTCTGGCACAGCCCCTATCCTCTACGAGCAGTACTTC	CASSYSGTAPILYEQYF
TRBV2	TRBJ1-2	TRBD1	few	TGTGCCAGCAGTGCCCGAGGACAGGGGGCTGGAGGCTACACCTTC	CASSARGQGAGGYTF
TRBV5-6	TRBJ2-3	TRBD2	once	TGTGCCAGCAGCGTCGGACTAGCGGAGGTCAGGCATACGCAGTATTTT	CASSVGLAEVRHTQYF
TRBV15	TRBJ2-3	TRBD2	few	TGTGCCACCAGCAGAGCCACCATCCCTTCGAGCGGGGGGGCAGATACGCAGTATTTT	CATSRATIPSSGGADTQYF
TRBV20-1	TRBJ2-1	.	many	TGCAGTGCTAGAGATGATCGGGTTGAGCAGTTCTTC	CSARDDRVEQFF
TRBV7-9	TRBJ2-7	.	few	TGTGCCAGCAGCTGGGGCGGACAGCTTTATCCCTACGAGCAGTACTTC	CASSWGGQLYPYEQYF
TRBV6-1	TRBJ1-6	.	.	TGTGCCAGCAGGGGCACAGACTTCTATAATTCACCCCTCCACTTT	CASRGTDFYNSPLHF
TRBV5-1	TRBJ2-7	TRBD1	.	TGCGCCAGCAGCGGGGGACAGGGAACGGGCGAGCAGTACTTC	CASSGGQGTGEQYF
TRBV20-1	TRBJ2-2	.	.	TGCAGTGCTAGAGATCGGGTCGGAGATGCGAGCACCGGGGAGCTGTTTTTT	CSARDRVGDASTGELFF